Shown below are 10 T cell receptor beta chains from a single sample sequenced in a study of OX40 agonist ivuxolimab in advanced cancers. Produced via immunoSEQ multiplex PCR; TCRdb's table is partial and in-frame only. The sample has 35,000 to 40,000 clones, 82% seen once. Here the sequenced sample was CD4+ or CD8+ T cells sorted from blood, taken in a trial of the OX40 agonist ivuxolimab. These receptors all come from an adult with an advanced solid tumor such as melanoma, head and neck, liver or kidney cancer.

The chain employs TRBV5-6 and TRBJ2-2; the D is unclear. V was pared by 2 bases and J by 1 base, with 6 bases between. The CDR3 covers 14 residues. The germline gives CDR1 SGHDT, CDR2 YYEEEE. In DNA, the CDR3 is TGTGCCAGCAGCTTCTCCGGGAACACCGGGGAGCTGTTTTTT. It translates to CASSFSGNTGELFF.

The rearrangement links TRBV11-2 to TRBJ2-7, with TRBD2 matching over 13 bases. V lost 3 bases to trimming and J lost 5 bases; unmatched junction nucleotides: 10. The CDR3 has 17 residues. CDR1 and CDR2 from the germline V gene are SGHAT and FQNNGV. In nucleotides, the CDR3 is TGTGCCAGCAGCTTTACGACCGGGACTAGCGGGGCCCACGAGCAGTACTTC. This encodes CASSFTTGTSGAHEQYF. Based on the CDR3 plus reference TRBV11-2 and TRBJ2-7, the full variable domain is EAGVAQSPRYKIIEKRQSVAFWCNPISGHATLYWYQQILGQGPKLLIQFQNNGVVDDSQLPKDRFSAERLKGVDSTLKIQPAKLEDSAVYLCASSFTTGTSGAHEQYFGPGTRLTVT.

This chain uses TRBV15 with TRBJ2-3; D might be TRBD1 (6 bases). Per germline, CDR1 LNHNV and CDR2 YYDKDF (reference sequence). Between the trimmed V and J ends, which lost 5 bases and 3 bases, there was a span of 15 bases. This CDR3 contains 15 residues. CDR3 in DNA: TGTGCCACCAGCTTCCCAGGGGCTCTGACAGATACGCAGTATTTT. It translates to CATSFPGALTDTQYF.

The chain employs TRBV4-3 and TRBJ2-1, with 12 bases fitting TRBD2. The germline gives CDR1 LGHNA, CDR2 YSLEER. Unmatched junction bases numbered 7, after V lost 0 bases and J lost 13 bases. The CDR3 runs 15 residues. The CDR3 DNA sequence: TGCGCCAGCAGCCAAGACTTAGGACTAGCGGGGTTTCAGTTCTTC. This sequence encodes CASSQDLGLAGFQFF.

In this sample, this clone turned up once. V usage is TRBV5-1 and J usage is TRBJ1-2; no firm D call. Germline CDR1 is SGHRS and CDR2 is YFSETQ. The CDR3 length is 14 residues. Trimming removed 4 bases from V and 4 bases from J, with 14 bases in between. CDR3 amino acids: CASSPPLDGYGYTF. In nucleotides, the CDR3 is TGCGCCAGCAGCCCTCCACTAGATGGCTATGGCTACACCTTC.

The chain recombines TRBV6-6 with TRBJ1-5, with D possibly TRBD1 on 6 matching bases. The CDR3 contains 15 residues. Germline CDR1 and CDR2: MNHNY and SVGAGI (reference sequence). V was trimmed by 7 bases and J by 4 bases, leaving 17 bases between them. In nucleotides, the CDR3 is TGTGCCAGCACTTGGACAGCCGATTCAAATCAGCCCCAGCATTTT. Its protein product is CASTWTADSNQPQHF.

About this clone itself: At one boundary the junction diverges from the germline segment, which might be a read error. In DNA, the CDR3 is TGTGCTAGCAGCCCCGGGACGGACTACGAGCAGTACTTC. Its protein is CASSPGTDYEQYF. J is TRBJ2-7 and V is TRBV7-7; perhaps D is TRBD1 or TRBD2 (5 bases each). The CDR3 spans 13 residues. Looked up from germline, CDR1 is SSHAT and CDR2 is FNYEAQ (reference sequence).

This clone has only a few counts. Other DNA sequences within the sample encode an identical CDR3. The rearrangement uses TRBV9 and TRBJ1-6; D is unresolved. V was clipped by 3 bases and J by 12 bases, with 10 bases between them. This CDR3 has 12 amino acids. Germline CDR1 reads SGDLS; CDR2 reads YYNGEE. The CDR3 nucleotides read TGTGCCAGCAGCGGAGAATTTGGACCCCTCCACTTT. This translates into CASSGEFGPLHF.

The gene calls are TRBV11-2 and TRBJ2-6; 7 positions match TRBD1. Unmatched junction bases numbered 10, after V lost 5 bases and J lost 0 bases. The CDR3 is 18 residues long. Germline-derived CDR1 and CDR2 are SGHAT and FQNNGV. CDR3 DNA sequence: TGTGCCAGCAGCCGTCCCGGGACAGCCAGCTCTGGGGCCAACGTCCTGACTTTC. It is translated as CASSRPGTASSGANVLTF.

The chain has TRBV9 and TRBJ2-3, with D perhaps matching TRBD1 or TRBD2 (5 bases each). This CDR3 is 15 amino acids long. The germline gives CDR1 SGDLS, CDR2 YYNGEE. V was clipped by 0 bases and J by 3 bases, with 11 bases between them. CDR3 residues: CASSVAVEGTDTQYF. CDR3 nucleotide sequence: TGTGCCAGCAGCGTAGCGGTCGAGGGGACAGATACGCAGTATTTT.